This TCR beta chain was identified in a study of monozygotic twins with inflammatory bowel disease (dated by TCRdb to about 2019). In terms of the full investigation: In total, 30 or so monozygotic twin pairs made up the full study: 19 Danish pairs, all IBD-discordant, plus nine German pairs, of which four were IBD-concordant and five were IBD-discordant. The search for disease-associated traits relied mainly on comparing, within discordant pairs, IBD patients with their genetically identical healthy co-twins. Each individual had, on average, about 151 000 unique TCRalpha sequences and 181 000 unique TCRbeta sequences available for analysis. The investigation overall reported the following: Measured by the inverse Simpson index, TCRbeta repertoire diversity was lower in IBD patients than in their healthy co-twins. Repertoire similarity did not differ between concordant and discordant twins, which could be due to limited statistical power. Compared with healthy twins, IBD patients had fewer clonotypes in common with other individuals, a difference most pronounced in patients showing signs of disease activity. No single strong signal or clonotype linked to IBD turned up in the results, so the idea that one exists was not supported. Because patients received different immunosuppressive treatments, the repertoires may have picked up extra background noise and variability between individuals. The analysis was unable to tell apart different T cell subtypes.

From each donor, a roughly 2.5 ml peripheral blood sample was drawn into PAXgene tubes and stored at -80 degrees C. Without any T cell sorting, total RNA was extracted from whole blood using the PAXgene blood miRNA kit on an automated QIAcube. Peripheral blood from monozygotic twin pairs who were concordant or discordant for inflammatory bowel disease underwent deep TCRalpha and TCRbeta repertoire profiling using unique molecular barcoding. Smoking habits were recorded for all twin pairs, and individuals were classified as current, former or never smokers. For CDR1 and CDR2, the germline V gene (reference sequence) lists MNHNY and SVGAGI. There are 13 amino acids in the CDR3, from cysteine to phenylalanine inclusive. The entry carries no DNA sequence. Library preparation employed 5' RACE. For each TCR library, 3,000 to 4,000 ng of total RNA was used. For each sample, cDNA was synthesized in eight separate reactions using SMARTScribe reverse transcriptase. Unique molecular identifiers containing a 6-nucleotide sample barcode were introduced through template switching during cDNA synthesis. TCRalpha and TCRbeta cDNA was amplified in two nested PCRs of around 15 and 9 cycles, and bead purification was carried out after each PCR. Before amplification, cDNA was treated with uracil DNA-glycosylase and purified using the QIAquick PCR purification kit. The second PCR was the step at which Illumina TruSeq-compatible adapters and sample-specific barcodes were added. TapeStation and Qubit were used to check library quality and concentration, and 5 to 6.5 ng of each library went into the pool. Sequencing of the pooled libraries was done on an Illumina HiSeq2500 single-index Rapid Run using custom sequencing primers and 2 x 100 bp reads. The paper's data handling went like this. UMI-based consensus assembly with MiGEC version 1.2.6 was used to correct PCR and sequencing errors. MiXCR version 2.1.1 was used for V(D)J alignment, clonotype assembly and CDR3 extraction. To normalise gene usage, clonotype sharing and MAIT/NKT TCR abundance, the top 1000, 10 000 and 20 000 clonotypes in each sample were analysed. After downsampling to 27 000 UMIs, diversity was calculated as the inverse Simpson index using the vegan R package. Paired Mann-Whitney U tests were applied to discordant twin pairs, and Benjamini-Hochberg correction was used for multiple testing. Following TCRdb reprocessing, every CDR3 protein sequence forms one entry, and DNA is not provided. The V and J calls come from TCRdb's annotation, not from the publication. This sample's records show approximately 120,000 distinct CDR3 sequences. The ten largest make up about an eighth of the sample.

Notes on this clonotype: What this receptor recognizes is not known.

Material: blood. This TCR derives from a human donor with ulcerative colitis or Crohn's disease, or a healthy co-twin of an affected twin (not recorded which). The chain is encoded by TRBV6-6 joined to TRBJ2-1; TCRdb's D call, TRBD1, is unchecked because there is no DNA. The CDR3 reads as follows: CASSYTQGNEQFF.